This T cell receptor (beta chain) was sequenced for a study of cytomegalovirus exposure and HLA in healthy donors. PCR involved 60 Vbeta and 13 Jbeta primers. Data came from immunoSEQ multiplex PCR; TCRdb stores just in-frame clones and leaves some out. Of roughly 200,000 clones in the sample, 76% were seen once. The germline V and J ends were trimmed by 3 bases and 5 bases, with 16 bases remaining between them. The CDR3 loop spans 15 amino acids. From germline, CDR1 is SGDLS and CDR2 YYNGEE. Of note for this clone: Antigen: not known.

Findings and limits, study-wide: Most TCR beta V segments were productive about 87% or about 30% of the time in an earlier analysis.

This receptor was obtained from a man younger than 35 in good health and CMV-seronegative. The rearrangement uses TRBV9 and TRBJ2-3; no clear D. The sequencing sample was made of PBMCs. The CDR3 DNA is TGTGCCAGCAGCGCGCACTCCCTCGGTCGAGATACGCAGTATTTT. The encoded protein is CASSAHSLGRDTQYF.